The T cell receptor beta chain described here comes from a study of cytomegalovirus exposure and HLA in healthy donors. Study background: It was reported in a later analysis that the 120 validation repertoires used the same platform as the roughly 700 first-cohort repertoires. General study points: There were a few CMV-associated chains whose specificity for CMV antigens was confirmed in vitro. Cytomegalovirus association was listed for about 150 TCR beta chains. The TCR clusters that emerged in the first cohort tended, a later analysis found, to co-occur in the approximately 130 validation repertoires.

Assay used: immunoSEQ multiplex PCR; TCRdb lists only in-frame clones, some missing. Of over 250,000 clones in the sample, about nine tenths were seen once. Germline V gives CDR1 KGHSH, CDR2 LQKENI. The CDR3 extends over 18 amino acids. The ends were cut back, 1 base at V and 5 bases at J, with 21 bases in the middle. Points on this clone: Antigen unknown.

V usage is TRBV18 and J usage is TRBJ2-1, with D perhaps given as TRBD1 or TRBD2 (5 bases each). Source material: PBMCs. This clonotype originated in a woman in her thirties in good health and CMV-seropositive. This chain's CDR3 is CASSPLGGRGVGHNEQFF. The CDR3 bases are TGTGCCAGCTCACCACTCGGCGGTCGAGGGGTTGGGCACAATGAGCAGTTCTTC.